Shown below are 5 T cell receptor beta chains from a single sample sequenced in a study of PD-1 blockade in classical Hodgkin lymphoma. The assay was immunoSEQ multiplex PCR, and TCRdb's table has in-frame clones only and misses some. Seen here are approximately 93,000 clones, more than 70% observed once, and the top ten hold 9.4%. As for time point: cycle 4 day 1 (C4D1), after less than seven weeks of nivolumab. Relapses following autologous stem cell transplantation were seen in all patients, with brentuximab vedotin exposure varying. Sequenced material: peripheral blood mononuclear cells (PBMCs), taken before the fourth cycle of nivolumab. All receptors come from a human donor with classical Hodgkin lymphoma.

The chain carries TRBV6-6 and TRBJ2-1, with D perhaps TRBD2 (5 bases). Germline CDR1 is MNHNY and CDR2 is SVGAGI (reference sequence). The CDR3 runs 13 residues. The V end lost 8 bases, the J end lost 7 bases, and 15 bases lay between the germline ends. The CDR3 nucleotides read TGTGCCAGCCTCAACGGAGGCGGTAATGAGCAGTTCTTC. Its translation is CASLNGGGNEQFF.

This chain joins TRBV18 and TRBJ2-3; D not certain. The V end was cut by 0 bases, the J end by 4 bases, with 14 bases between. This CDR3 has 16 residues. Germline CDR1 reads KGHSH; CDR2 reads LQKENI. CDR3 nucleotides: TGTGCCAGCTCACCACCGGGCATCGCCTCGCCAGATACGCAGTATTTT. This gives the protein CASSPPGIASPDTQYF.

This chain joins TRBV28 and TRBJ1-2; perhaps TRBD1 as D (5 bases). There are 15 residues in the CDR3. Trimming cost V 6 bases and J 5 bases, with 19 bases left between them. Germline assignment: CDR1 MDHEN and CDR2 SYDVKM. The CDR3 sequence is CASRSLGGGGYGYTF. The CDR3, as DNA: TGTGCCAGCAGGAGCTTGGGGGGAGGAGGGTATGGCTACACCTTC.

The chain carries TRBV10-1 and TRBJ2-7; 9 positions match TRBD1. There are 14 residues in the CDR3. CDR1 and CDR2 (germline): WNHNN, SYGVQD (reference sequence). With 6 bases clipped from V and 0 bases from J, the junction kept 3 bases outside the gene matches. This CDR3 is CASRGTGPSYEQYF. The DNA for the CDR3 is TGCGCCAGCAGGGGGACAGGGCCCTCCTACGAGCAGTACTTC.

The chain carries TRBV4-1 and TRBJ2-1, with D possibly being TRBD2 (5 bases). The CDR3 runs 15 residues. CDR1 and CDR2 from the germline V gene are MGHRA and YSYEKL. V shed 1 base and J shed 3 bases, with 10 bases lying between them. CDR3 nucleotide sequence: TGCGCCAGCAGCCAAGGGGAGCGACTCTACAATGAGCAGTTCTTC. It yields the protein CASSQGERLYNEQFF.